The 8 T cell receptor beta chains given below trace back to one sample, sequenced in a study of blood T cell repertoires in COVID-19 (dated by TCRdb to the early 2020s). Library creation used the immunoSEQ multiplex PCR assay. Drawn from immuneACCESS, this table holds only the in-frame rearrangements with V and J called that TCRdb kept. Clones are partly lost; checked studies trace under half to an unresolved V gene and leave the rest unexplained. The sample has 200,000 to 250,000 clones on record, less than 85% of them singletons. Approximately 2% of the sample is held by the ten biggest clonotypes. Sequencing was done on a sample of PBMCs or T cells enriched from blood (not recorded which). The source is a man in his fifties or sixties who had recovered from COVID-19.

This CDR3 reads CASSQSLGVYNSPLHF. CDR3 in DNA: TGTGCCAGCAGCCAATCTCTAGGGGTATATAATTCACCCCTCCACTTT. The V and J genes are TRBV14 and TRBJ1-6, with D perhaps TRBD1 (5 bases). Deletions cut 2 bases from V and 4 bases from J, with 12 bases between. Per the germline V gene, CDR1 is SGHDN and CDR2 is FVKESK. CDR3 length equals 16 residues.

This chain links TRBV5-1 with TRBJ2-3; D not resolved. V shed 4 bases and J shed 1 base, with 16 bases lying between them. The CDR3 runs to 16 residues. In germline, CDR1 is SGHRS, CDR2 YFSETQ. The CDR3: CASSTARRPGTDTQYF. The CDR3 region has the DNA TGCGCCAGCAGCACGGCTAGGCGCCCTGGCACAGATACGCAGTATTTT.

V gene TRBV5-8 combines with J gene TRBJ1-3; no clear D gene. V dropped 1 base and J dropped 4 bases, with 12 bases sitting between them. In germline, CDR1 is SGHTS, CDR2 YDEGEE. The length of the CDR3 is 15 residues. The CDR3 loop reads CASSLRDSGGNTIYF. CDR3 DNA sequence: TGTGCCAGCAGCTTGCGCGATTCGGGAGGAAACACCATATATTTT. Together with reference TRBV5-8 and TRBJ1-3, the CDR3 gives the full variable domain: EAGVTQSPTHLIKTRGQQATLRCSPISGHTSVYWYQQALGLGLQFLLWYDEGEERNRGNFPPRFSGRQFPNYSSELNVNALELEDSALYLCASSLRDSGGNTIYFGEGSWLTVV.

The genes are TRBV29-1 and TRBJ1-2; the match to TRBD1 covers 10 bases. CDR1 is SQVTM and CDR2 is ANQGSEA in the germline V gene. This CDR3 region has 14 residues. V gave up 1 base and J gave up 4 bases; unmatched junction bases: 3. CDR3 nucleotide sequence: TGCAGCGTTGAAGGGACAGGGGGAGGCTATGGCTACACCTTC. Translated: CSVEGTGGGYGYTF.

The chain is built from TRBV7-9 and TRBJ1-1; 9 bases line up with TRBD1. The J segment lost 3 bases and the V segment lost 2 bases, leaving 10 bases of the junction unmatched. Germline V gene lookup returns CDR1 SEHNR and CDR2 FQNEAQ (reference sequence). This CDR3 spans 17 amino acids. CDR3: CASSLRDRVVGYTEAFF. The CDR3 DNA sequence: TGTGCCAGCAGCTTACGGGACAGGGTGGTAGGGTACACTGAAGCTTTCTTT.

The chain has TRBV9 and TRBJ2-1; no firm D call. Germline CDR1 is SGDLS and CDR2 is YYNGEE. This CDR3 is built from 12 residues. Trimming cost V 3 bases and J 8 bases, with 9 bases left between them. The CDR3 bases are TGTGCCAGCAGCGGGGCCAGTGATGAGCAGTTCTTC. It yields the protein CASSGASDEQFF.

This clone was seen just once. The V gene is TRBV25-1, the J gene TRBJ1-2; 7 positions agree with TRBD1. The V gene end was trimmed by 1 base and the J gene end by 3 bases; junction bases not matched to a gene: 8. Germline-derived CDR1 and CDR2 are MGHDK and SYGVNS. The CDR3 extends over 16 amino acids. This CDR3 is CASSELGQHSYYGYTF. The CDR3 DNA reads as TGTGCCAGCAGTGAATTGGGACAGCACTCATACTATGGCTACACCTTC.

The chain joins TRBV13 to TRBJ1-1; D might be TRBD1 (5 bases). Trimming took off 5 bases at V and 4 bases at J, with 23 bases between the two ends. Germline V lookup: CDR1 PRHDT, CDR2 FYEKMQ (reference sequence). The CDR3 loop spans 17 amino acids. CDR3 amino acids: CASSQATLQAWSTEAFF. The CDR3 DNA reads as TGTGCCAGCAGCCAAGCTACCCTACAGGCCTGGAGCACTGAAGCTTTCTTT.